The clone carrying this T cell receptor beta chain occurred a few times. V lost 0 bases and J lost 5; bases outside the gene matches: 5. This CDR3 comprises 15 residues. Germline V gene lookup returns CDR1 KGHSH and CDR2 LQKENI. The source of the sample is a study of blood T cell repertoires in COVID-19. About the study: T cells, B-cell-depleted T cells, or PBMCs supplied cDNA or gDNA.

Only in-frame clones appear in the TCRdb table, and some are missing; sequencing was by immunoSEQ multiplex PCR. This sample carries roughly 170,000 clones, 70% to 85% of them seen once, and the ten largest clones take more than 5.5%. Sequences were obtained from peripheral blood. The V gene is TRBV18, the J gene TRBJ1-1, with TRBD1 matching 8 bases. The receptor was derived from a human donor in a cohort sampled during active COVID-19. The chain's CDR3 is CASSPPLQGGTEAFF. Here the CDR3 DNA reads TGTGCCAGCTCACCACCGTTACAGGGGGGGACTGAAGCTTTCTTT.